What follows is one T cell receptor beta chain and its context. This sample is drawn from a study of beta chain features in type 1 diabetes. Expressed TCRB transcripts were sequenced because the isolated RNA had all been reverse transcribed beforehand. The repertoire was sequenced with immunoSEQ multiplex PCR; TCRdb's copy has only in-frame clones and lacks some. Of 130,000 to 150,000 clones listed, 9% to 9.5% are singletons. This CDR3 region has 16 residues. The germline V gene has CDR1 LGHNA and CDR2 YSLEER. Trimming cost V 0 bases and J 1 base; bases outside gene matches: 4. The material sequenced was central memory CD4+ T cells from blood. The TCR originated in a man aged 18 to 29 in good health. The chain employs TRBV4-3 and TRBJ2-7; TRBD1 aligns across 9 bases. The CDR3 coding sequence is TGCGCCAGCAGCCAAGATAGAGGGACAGGGTCCTACGAGCAGTACTTC. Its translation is CASSQDRGTGSYEQYF.